The 27 T cell receptor beta chains in this list originate from one sample, sequenced in a study of T cells in Graves' hyperthyroidism and ophthalmopathy. TCR beta CDR3 regions were amplified from RNA. The HTBI primer set drove a first-round RT-PCR of the TCR CDR3. TCRdb re-derived calls from the multiplex PCR reads in MiXCR, one entry per CDR3 protein. The sample includes 750,000 to 950,000 distinct CDR3 sequences, roughly 40% of them seen just once. Sequenced: blood. The receptors originated from a man between 18 and 35 years old with Graves' hyperthyroidism.

This clonotype was seen only a few times. V is TRBV7-2 and J is TRBJ1-6; D is possibly TRBD1 (6 bases). The CDR3 covers 15 residues. Trimming removed 5 bases from V and 7 bases from J, with 15 bases in between. Germline CDR1 reads SGHTA; CDR2 reads FQGNSA. DNA of the CDR3: TGTGCCAGCAGCCGTACCGGGACACCAAATTCACCCCTCCACTTT. Translation: CASSRTGTPNSPLHF.

This chain joins TRBV5-1 and TRBJ2-7, with 9 bases matching TRBD2. Germline CDR1 reads SGHRS; CDR2 reads YFSETQ. The CDR3 runs to 17 residues. The J segment lost 5 bases and the V segment lost 2 bases, leaving 14 bases of the junction unmatched. The CDR3 loop is CASSLTVFSGRSNEQYF. The CDR3 DNA reads TGCGCCAGCAGCTTAACCGTTTTTAGCGGGAGAAGCAACGAGCAGTACTTC.

This chain links TRBV4-3 with TRBJ2-5; D gene ambiguous. The V end lost 1 base, the J end lost 4 bases, and 13 bases lay between the germline ends. This CDR3 contains 15 residues. Germline CDR1 reads LGHNA; CDR2 reads YSLEER. The CDR3 loop is CASSQALVVGETQYF. The DNA for the CDR3 is TGCGCCAGCAGCCAAGCCCTTGTGGTTGGAGAGACCCAGTACTTC.

The sample holds many counts of this clonotype. V gene TRBV7-2 combines with J gene TRBJ1-5; D gene ambiguous. Trimming pared 3 bases from V and 3 bases from J, leaving 6 bases between. Per germline, CDR1 SGHTA and CDR2 FQGNSA. The CDR3 loop spans 13 amino acids. CDR3 in DNA: TGTGCCAGCAGCTTCTCAGCCAATCAGCCCCAGCATTTT. Amino acids: CASSFSANQPQHF.

In its sample, this clonotype was seen many times. V and J are TRBV29-1 and TRBJ1-3, with D perhaps matching TRBD1 (5 bases). Germline values: CDR1 SQVTM, CDR2 ANQGSEA. V lost 7 bases to trimming and J lost 6 bases, with 19 bases between them. This CDR3 is 14 amino acids long. The CDR3 is CSAGAGDGANTIYF. In nucleotides, the CDR3 is TGCAGCGCCGGGGCCGGGGACGGGGCAAACACCATATATTTT.

As for this clonotype: This could be a read error, since a much larger clone is one nucleotide away. The rearrangement uses TRBV5-1 and TRBJ1-3, with unresolved D. The CDR3 length is 15 residues. CDR1 is SGHRS and CDR2 is YFSETQ in the germline V gene. V gave up 0 bases and J gave up 0 bases, with 7 bases separating them. The CDR3 here is CASSLEGPSGNTIYF. CDR3 nucleotide sequence: TGCGCCAGCAGCTTGGAAGGGCCCTCTGGAAACACCATATATTTT.

This clonotype was detected only once. The gene calls are TRBV29-1 and TRBJ2-7, with a tentative D call TRBD1 (6 bases). Germline values: CDR1 SQVTM, CDR2 ANQGSEA. V was clipped by 5 bases and J by 7 bases, with 12 bases between them. The CDR3 is 11 amino acids. The CDR3 loop reads CSVTGSGEQYF. The CDR3 DNA reads TGCAGCGTTACAGGGTCGGGAGAGCAGTACTTC.

This clonotype was picked up one time. The chain links TRBV29-1 to TRBJ2-7, with D possibly being TRBD1 (6 bases). The CDR3 loop spans 12 amino acids. The V gene's germline CDR1 is SQVTM and CDR2 ANQGSEA. In DNA, the CDR3 is TGCAGTGTCGGACAGCACTACTACGAGCAGTACTTC. Translated, it gives CSVGQHYYEQYF.

Concerning this clonotype: One junction end disagrees with the germline gene, perhaps due to a read error. This chain uses TRBV7-7 with TRBJ1-1, with unresolved D. The germline V gene has CDR1 SSHAT and CDR2 FNYEAQ (reference sequence). The CDR3 loop spans 13 amino acids. The CDR3 region has the DNA TGTGCTAGCAGTAGTGCAGAGAACACTGAAGCTTTCTTT. It specifies CASSSAENTEAFF.

The table lists this clonotype with a few counts. The J gene is TRBJ1-5, the V gene TRBV12-3 or TRBV12-4, with TRBD1 matching over 10 bases. The CDR3 consists of 15 residues. V lost 5 bases and J lost 6; bases outside the gene matches: 7. This CDR3 reads CASSQTGGASQPQHF. In nucleotides, the CDR3 is TGTGCCAGCAGTCAGACAGGGGGCGCATCTCAGCCCCAGCATTTT.

With regard to this clonotype: Here the CDR3 omits its conserved ending phenylalanine or tryptophan, so a read error is the likely source. The chain employs TRBV2 and TRBJ2-7; TRBD1 agrees at 9 bases. This CDR3 has 14 residues. Germline-derived CDR1 and CDR2 are SNHLY and FYNNEI. After removal of 6 bases from V and 4 bases from J, the junction contained 7 bases not matched to a gene. In DNA form, the CDR3 reads TGTGCCAGCAGCGCCGACAGGGGGGTATACGAGCAGTACCTC. Protein product: CASSADRGVYEQYL.

This clonotype was counted a few times. The rearrangement links TRBV7-2 to TRBJ2-5; D remains ambiguous. CDR3 length equals 15 residues. Per germline, CDR1 SGHTA and CDR2 FQGNSA. The V and J ends lost 5 bases and 1 base respectively, with 14 bases between them. The CDR3 is CASSRPDVAQETQYF. The CDR3 DNA is TGTGCCAGCAGCCGGCCCGACGTGGCCCAAGAGACCCAGTACTTC.

This rearrangement joins TRBV10-3 to TRBJ1-2, with 10 bases that match TRBD1. Per the germline V gene, CDR1 is ENHRY and CDR2 is SYGVKD. The CDR3 is made up of 13 amino acids. V was clipped by 10 bases and J by 4 bases; unmatched bases: 6. CDR3 bases: TGTGCCACCGGGACAGGGGATCGCTATGGCTACACCTTC. Its protein product is CATGTGDRYGYTF.

The chain uses TRBV14 and TRBJ2-5, with 9 bases that match TRBD2. CDR3 size: 16 residues. The J segment lost 0 bases and the V segment lost 2 bases, leaving 4 bases of the junction unmatched. Germline CDR1 SGHDN, CDR2 FVKESK. The CDR3 sequence: CASSQMTSGNQETQYF. CDR3 coding DNA: TGTGCCAGCAGCCAAATGACTAGCGGTAACCAAGAGACCCAGTACTTC.

The sample holds a few counts of this clonotype. V gene TRBV4-1 combines with J gene TRBJ1-6; no reliable D call. The CDR3 is 15 amino acids. The V gene's germline CDR1 is MGHRA and CDR2 YSYEKL. Deletions cut 0 bases from V and 6 bases from J, with 9 bases between. CDR3 DNA: TGCGCCAGCAGCCAAGAGCCAGTGCCTAATTCACCCCTCCACTTT. This gives the protein CASSQEPVPNSPLHF.

In this sample, this clonotype turned up a few times. The V gene is TRBV7-9, the J gene TRBJ2-2; 8 nucleotides align to TRBD1. The CDR3 sequence is 13 residues long. The junction had 7 bases not matched to a gene; V was cut back by 10 bases and J by 6 bases. Germline CDR1 SEHNR, CDR2 FQNEAQ (reference sequence). CDR3 sequence reads: CATPDREAGELFF. DNA of the CDR3: TGTGCCACCCCGGACAGGGAGGCCGGGGAGCTGTTTTTT.

This clonotype was recorded many times. This rearrangement joins TRBV10-3 to TRBJ1-6; D gene unclear. This CDR3 has 15 amino acids. The germline CDR1 and CDR2 sequences are ENHRY and SYGVKD. The V and J ends lost 6 bases and 0 bases respectively, with 9 bases between them. Here the CDR3 reads CAISPQSSYNSPLHF. The CDR3 region has the DNA TGTGCCATCAGCCCACAGAGCTCCTATAATTCACCCCTCCACTTT.

Remarks on this clonotype: Lacking the conserved final phenylalanine or tryptophan, this CDR3 likely reflects a read error. The chain has TRBV11-2 and TRBJ1-6; tentatively, D is TRBD1 (6 bases). The CDR3 spans 15 residues. The V and J ends lost 3 bases and 6 bases respectively, with 12 bases between them. The germline V gene encodes CDR1 SGHAT and CDR2 FQNNGV. CDR3: CASSLTGGGNSPLHS. The CDR3 DNA is TGTGCCAGCAGCTTGACGGGGGGCGGTAATTCACCCCTCCACTCT.

A few counts support this clonotype. The rearrangement uses TRBV4-1 and TRBJ1-5; D might be TRBD1 (5 bases). The CDR3 runs to 16 residues. The germline CDR1 and CDR2 sequences are MGHRA and YSYEKL. Trimming removed 1 base from V and 11 bases from J, with 21 bases in between. The CDR3 loop reads CASSQALVPGVVSQHF. The CDR3 DNA is TGCGCCAGCAGCCAAGCATTGGTCCCGGGGGTAGTGTCCCAGCATTTT.

This chain joins TRBV13 and TRBJ2-2; no definite D call. CDR1 is PRHDT and CDR2 is FYEKMQ in the germline V gene (reference sequence). The V end lost 5 bases, the J end lost 5 bases, and 12 bases lay between the germline ends. CDR3 size: 14 residues. The CDR3 DNA sequence: TGTGCCAGCAGCCCCTTGGGGTTGACCGGGGAGCTGTTTTTT. Amino acids: CASSPLGLTGELFF.

The count of this clonotype is one. At one boundary the junction diverges from the germline segment, which might be a read error. The rearrangement joins TRBV29-1 to TRBJ2-6; 10 bases are shared with TRBD1. This CDR3 is built from 14 residues. Per the germline V gene, CDR1 is SQVTM and CDR2 is ANQGSEA. In DNA form, the CDR3 reads TGCAGCGTTAATCGCGGGACAGGGGTCAACGTCCTGACTTTC. Residues: CSVNRGTGVNVLTF.

With regard to this clonotype: A much larger clone is a single base away; this may be a read error. The V gene is TRBV2, the J gene TRBJ1-2, with D perhaps matching TRBD1 (5 bases). CDR3 length: 15 amino acids. Germline CDR1 SNHLY, CDR2 FYNNEI. CDR3 amino acids: CASTPPGLTLYGHTF. The CDR3 DNA reads TGTGCCAGCACCCCCCCAGGGTTAACCCTTTATGGCCACACCTTC.

This clonotype was recorded a few times. The CDR3 DNA sequence: TGTGCCAGCAGCTCCGGGACAGAAAACACCATATATTTT. Its protein product is CASSSGTENTIYF. The chain links TRBV7-2 to TRBJ1-3, with 7 positions matching TRBD1. Germline CDR1 and CDR2: SGHTA and FQGNSA. This CDR3 region has 13 residues. The V gene end was trimmed by 4 bases and the J gene end by 6 bases; junction bases not matched to a gene: 3.

The V gene is TRBV4-3, the J gene TRBJ2-7; D is unclear. This CDR3 spans 17 amino acids. Germline V CDR1 and CDR2: LGHNA, YSLEER. V lost 1 base, J lost 5 bases, and 21 bases lay in between. DNA for the CDR3: TGCGCCAGCAGCCAAGTGGTAGGTTGGGCTAGACCCGACGAGCAGTACTTC. This sequence encodes CASSQVVGWARPDEQYF.

This clonotype was observed a few times. The gene calls are TRBV6-6 and TRBJ1-4; D ambiguous. V was trimmed by 3 bases and J by 3 bases, leaving 11 bases between them. Germline values: CDR1 MNHNY, CDR2 SVGAGI (reference sequence). The length of the CDR3 is 15 residues. The CDR3 sequence is CASSYRVQSNEKLFF. Here the CDR3 DNA reads TGTGCCAGCAGTTATCGCGTGCAGTCTAATGAAAAACTGTTTTTT.

This clonotype was recorded at least ten times. The chain links TRBV5-6 to TRBJ1-5, with D hard to call. V lost 4 bases to trimming and J lost 6 bases, with 14 bases between them. Germline V lookup: CDR1 SGHDT, CDR2 YYEEEE. The CDR3 totals 14 residues. The CDR3: CASSSLRGSQPQHF. The CDR3 DNA sequence: TGTGCCAGCAGCAGTCTGCGAGGGAGTCAGCCCCAGCATTTT.

Comment on this clonotype: Being one base from a much bigger clone, this may be a read error. V and J are TRBV5-8 and TRBJ2-7; D is undetermined. Trimming stripped 6 bases from V and 2 bases from J, with 6 bases between. The CDR3 contains 11 residues. CDR1 and CDR2 from the germline V gene are SGHTS and YDEGEE. The CDR3 sequence is CASTLPYEQYF. The CDR3 DNA is TGTGCCAGCACCCTCCCCTACGAGCAGTACTTC. Complete variable domain (other parts from reference TRBV5-8 and TRBJ2-7): EAGVTQSPTHLIKTRGQQATLRCSPISGHTSVYWYQQALGLGLQFLLWYDEGEERNRGNFPPRFSGRQFPNYSSELNVNALELEDSALYLCASTLPYEQYFGPGTRLTVT.